Listed below are T cell receptor beta chains from one sample, sequenced in a study of T cell repertoires in cytomegalovirus infection. TCRdb fed the reads into MiXCR, producing one record per CDR3 protein. The sample carries approximately 1,000,000 distinct CDR3 sequences, approximately 30% recorded once. These receptors have no identified antigens. The source was cultured CD8+ T cells from PBMCs, collected from culture after CMV antigen stimulation. These receptors were obtained from a human donor in good health (CMV status not recorded). Some clones in this sample may be carry-over from other donors' samples. The CDR3 runs from the conserved cysteine through the conserved F or W. D genes are given only for firm matches. The size of a clone is reported for some rows only, either as once, few or many, or as a class for expanded clones.

CDR3 protein: CASSFSQGVQETQYF
CDR3 DNA: TGTGCCAGCAGCTTTTCGCAGGGTGTCCAAGAGACCCAGTACTTC
clone size: few
V gene: TRBV7-9
D gene: -
J gene: TRBJ2-5

CDR3 protein: CSANDRASSNEQFF
CDR3 DNA: TGCAGTGCTAACGACAGGGCCAGTTCCAATGAGCAGTTCTTC
clone size: few
V gene: TRBV20-1
D gene: TRBD1
J gene: TRBJ2-1

CDR3 protein: CASSYAGQVDQPQHF
CDR3 DNA: TGTGCCAGCAGTTACGCTGGACAGGTTGATCAGCCCCAGCATTTT
clone size: few
V gene: TRBV6-2/TRBV6-3
D gene: TRBD1
J gene: TRBJ1-5

CDR3 protein: CASSLSGPDRGELFF
CDR3 DNA: TGTGCCAGCAGCTTAAGCGGTCCCGACAGAGGGGAGCTGTTTTTT
clone size: -
V gene: TRBV7-3
D gene: -
J gene: TRBJ2-2

CDR3 protein: CASSTRSTAHYGYTF
CDR3 DNA: TGTGCCAGCAGTACCAGATCGACAGCGCACTATGGCTACACCTTC
clone size: -
V gene: TRBV12-3/TRBV12-4
D gene: -
J gene: TRBJ1-2

CDR3 protein: CASSLGDRGVDEQFF
CDR3 DNA: TGTGCCAGCAGCTTAGGTGACAGGGGGGTAGATGAGCAGTTCTTC
clone size: many
V gene: TRBV7-2
D gene: TRBD1
J gene: TRBJ2-1

CDR3 protein: CASSLSRTGYNEQFF
CDR3 DNA: TGTGCCAGCAGTTTATCACGGACAGGCTACAATGAGCAGTTCTTC
clone size: many
V gene: TRBV27
D gene: TRBD1
J gene: TRBJ2-1

CDR3 protein: CATSRDRDNTEAFF
CDR3 DNA: TGTGCCACCAGCAGAGATAGGGATAACACTGAAGCTTTCTTT
clone size: few
V gene: TRBV15
D gene: -
J gene: TRBJ1-1

CDR3 protein: CASSKGTGGAGTEAFF
CDR3 DNA: TGTGCCAGCAGCAAAGGGACAGGCGGGGCCGGCACTGAAGCTTTCTTT
clone size: many
V gene: TRBV7-6
D gene: TRBD1
J gene: TRBJ1-1

CDR3 protein: CSARDIQGLDGYTF
CDR3 DNA: TGCAGTGCTAGAGATATCCAGGGCCTGGATGGCTACACCTTC
clone size: -
V gene: TRBV20-1
D gene: -
J gene: TRBJ1-2

CDR3 protein: CASSLGGAGGTEAFF
CDR3 DNA: TGTGCCAGCAGCTTAGGAGGGGCGGGGGGCACTGAAGCTTTCTTT
clone size: few
V gene: TRBV7-6
D gene: -
J gene: TRBJ1-1

CDR3 protein: CASSFIPLGGACACYTQYF
CDR3 DNA: TGTGCCAGCAGCTTCATCCCCCTCGGAGGGGCCTGCGCATGTTATACGCAGTATTTT
clone size: many
V gene: TRBV7-2
D gene: -
J gene: TRBJ2-3

CDR3 protein: CASSEWGPGLNTEAFF
CDR3 DNA: TGTGCCAGCAGTGAATGGGGGCCCGGGTTGAACACTGAAGCTTTCTTT
clone size: -
V gene: TRBV6-1
D gene: -
J gene: TRBJ1-1

CDR3 protein: CASSPGTGDLEQYF
CDR3 DNA: TGTGCCAGCAGTCCCGGGACAGGTGACTTGGAGCAGTACTTC
clone size: many
V gene: TRBV12-3/TRBV12-4
D gene: TRBD1
J gene: TRBJ2-7

CDR3 protein: CASSAGSYNEQFF
CDR3 DNA: TGTGCCAGCAGCGCTGGGTCCTACAATGAGCAGTTCTTC
clone size: many
V gene: TRBV7-8
D gene: -
J gene: TRBJ2-1

CDR3 protein: CASNIHGTHSYNEQFF
CDR3 DNA: TGTGCCAGCAACATTCATGGGACTCACTCCTACAATGAGCAGTTCTTC
clone size: many
V gene: TRBV7-2
D gene: -
J gene: TRBJ2-1

CDR3 protein: CASGLPRSTGELFF
CDR3 DNA: TGTGCCAGCGGCCTACCCAGGAGCACCGGGGAGCTGTTTTTT
clone size: few
V gene: TRBV6-5
D gene: -
J gene: TRBJ2-2

CDR3 protein: CASIPGQGQETQYF
CDR3 DNA: TGTGCCAGCATTCCGGGACAGGGGCAAGAGACCCAGTACTTC
clone size: few
V gene: TRBV6-2/TRBV6-3
D gene: TRBD1
J gene: TRBJ2-5

CDR3 protein: CASSSGHNQPQHF
CDR3 DNA: TGTGCTAGCAGCTCGGGCCACAATCAGCCCCAGCATTTT
clone size: -
V gene: TRBV7-6
D gene: -
J gene: TRBJ1-5

CDR3 protein: CASSLDRDRKGDTQYF
CDR3 DNA: TGTGCCAGCAGCTTAGATAGGGACCGAAAAGGAGATACGCAGTATTTT
clone size: few
V gene: TRBV7-6
D gene: -
J gene: TRBJ2-3

CDR3 protein: CASRYHLAGGLGDYNEQFF
CDR3 DNA: TGTGCCAGCAGGTACCATCTAGCGGGGGGTCTTGGGGACTACAATGAGCAGTTCTTC
clone size: few
V gene: TRBV11-2
D gene: TRBD2
J gene: TRBJ2-1

CDR3 protein: CAIRGRANGYTF
CDR3 DNA: TGTGCCATCAGGGGCAGGGCAAATGGCTACACCTTC
clone size: -
V gene: TRBV27
D gene: -
J gene: TRBJ1-2

CDR3 protein: CASSDRGEETQYF
CDR3 DNA: TGTGCCAGCAGTGATCGGGGTGAAGAGACCCAGTACTTC
clone size: few
V gene: TRBV5-4
D gene: -
J gene: TRBJ2-5

CDR3 protein: CASSLAQGLVYEQYF
CDR3 DNA: TGTGCCAGCAGCTTAGCTCAGGGTTTAGTCTACGAGCAGTACTTC
clone size: few
V gene: TRBV7-6
D gene: -
J gene: TRBJ2-7

CDR3 protein: CASSFVGQTNTGELFF
CDR3 DNA: TGTGCCAGCAGTTTCGTGGGGCAGACGAACACCGGGGAGCTGTTTTTT
clone size: many
V gene: TRBV28
D gene: -
J gene: TRBJ2-2

CDR3 protein: CSARDVAGGRTDTQYF
CDR3 DNA: TGCAGTGCTAGAGATGTGGCGGGTGGACGCACAGATACGCAGTATTTT
clone size: -
V gene: TRBV20-1
D gene: -
J gene: TRBJ2-3

CDR3 protein: CASSYSIDTSETQYF
CDR3 DNA: TGTGCCAGCAGTTACTCGATCGACACCAGCGAGACCCAGTACTTC
clone size: few
V gene: TRBV6-5
D gene: -
J gene: TRBJ2-5